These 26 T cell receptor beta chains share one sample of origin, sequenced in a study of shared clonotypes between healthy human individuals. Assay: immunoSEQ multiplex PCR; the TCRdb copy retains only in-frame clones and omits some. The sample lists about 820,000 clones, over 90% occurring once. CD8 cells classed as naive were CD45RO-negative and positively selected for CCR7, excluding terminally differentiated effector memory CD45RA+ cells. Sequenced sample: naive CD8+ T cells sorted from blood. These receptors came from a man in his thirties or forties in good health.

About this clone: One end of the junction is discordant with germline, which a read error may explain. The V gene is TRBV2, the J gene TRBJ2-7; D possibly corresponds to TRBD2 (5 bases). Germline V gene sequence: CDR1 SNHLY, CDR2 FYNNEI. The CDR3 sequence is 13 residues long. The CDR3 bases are TGTGCCAGCAGAGAAGCGGAAAACTACGAGCAGTACTTC. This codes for CASREAENYEQYF.

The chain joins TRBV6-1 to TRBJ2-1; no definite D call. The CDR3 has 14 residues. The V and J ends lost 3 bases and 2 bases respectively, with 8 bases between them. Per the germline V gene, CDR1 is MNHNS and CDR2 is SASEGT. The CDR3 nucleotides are TGTGCCAGCAGTGATGAGCGACCCTACAATGAGCAGTTCTTC. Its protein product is CASSDERPYNEQFF.

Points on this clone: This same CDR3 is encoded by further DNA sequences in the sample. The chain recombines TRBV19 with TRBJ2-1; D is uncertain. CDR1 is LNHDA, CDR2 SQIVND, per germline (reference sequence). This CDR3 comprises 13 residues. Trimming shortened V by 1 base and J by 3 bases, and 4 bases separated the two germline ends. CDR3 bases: TGTGCCAGTAGTATAGGTAGCTACAATGAGCAGTTCTTC. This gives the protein CASSIGSYNEQFF.

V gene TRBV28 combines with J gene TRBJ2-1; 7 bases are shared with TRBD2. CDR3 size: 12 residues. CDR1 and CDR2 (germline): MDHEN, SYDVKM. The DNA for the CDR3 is TGTGGGAGCGGGAACTCCTACAATGAGCAGTTCTTC. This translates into CGSGNSYNEQFF.

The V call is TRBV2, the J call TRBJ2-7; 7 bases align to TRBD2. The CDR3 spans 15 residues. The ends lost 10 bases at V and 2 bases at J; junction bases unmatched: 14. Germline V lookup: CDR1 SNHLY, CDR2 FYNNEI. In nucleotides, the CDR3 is TGTGCCAAGGGTTCAAAGCGGGAAGGAGCCTACGAGCAGTACTTC. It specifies CAKGSKREGAYEQYF.

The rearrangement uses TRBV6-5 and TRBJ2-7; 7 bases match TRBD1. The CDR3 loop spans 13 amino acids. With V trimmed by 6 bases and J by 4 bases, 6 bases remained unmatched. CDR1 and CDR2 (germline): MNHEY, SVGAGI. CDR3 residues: CASRKDRVYEQYF. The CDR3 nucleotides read TGTGCCAGCAGAAAAGACAGGGTATACGAGCAGTACTTC.

The CDR3, as DNA: TGCGCCAGCAGCCAAGCGGAGGGCATCATCTACGAGCAGTACTTC. It yields the protein CASSQAEGIIYEQYF. The chain couples TRBV4-1 to TRBJ2-7; D is perhaps TRBD2 (6 bases). Germline CDR1 is MGHRA and CDR2 is YSYEKL. V was cut by 1 base and J by 3 bases, with 13 bases left in between. The CDR3 is 15 amino acids.

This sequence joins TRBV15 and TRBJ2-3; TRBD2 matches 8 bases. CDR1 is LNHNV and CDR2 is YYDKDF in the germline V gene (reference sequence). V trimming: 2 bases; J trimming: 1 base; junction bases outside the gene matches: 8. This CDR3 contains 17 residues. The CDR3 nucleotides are TGTGCCACCAGCAGATCTTCAAGCGGGAGTGGCACAGATACGCAGTATTTT. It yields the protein CATSRSSSGSGTDTQYF. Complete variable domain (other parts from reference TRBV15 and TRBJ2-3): DAMVIQNPRYQVTQFGKPVTLSCSQTLNHNVMYWYQQKSSQAPKLLFHYYDKDFNNEADTPDNFQSRRPNTSFCFLDIRSPGLGDTAMYLCATSRSSSGSGTDTQYFGPGTRLTVL.

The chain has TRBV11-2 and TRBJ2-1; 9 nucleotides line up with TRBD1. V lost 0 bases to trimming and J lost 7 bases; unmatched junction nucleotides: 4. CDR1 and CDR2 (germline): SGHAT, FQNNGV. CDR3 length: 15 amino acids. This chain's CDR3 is CASSLEGTGRNEQFF. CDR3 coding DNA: TGTGCCAGCAGCTTAGAGGGGACAGGGAGGAATGAGCAGTTCTTC.

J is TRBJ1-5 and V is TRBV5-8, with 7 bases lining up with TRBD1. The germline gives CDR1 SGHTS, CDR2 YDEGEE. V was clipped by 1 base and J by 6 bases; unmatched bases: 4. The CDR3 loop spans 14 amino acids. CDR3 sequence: CASSLYRGIQPQHF. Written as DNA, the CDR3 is TGTGCCAGCAGCTTGTACAGGGGTATTCAGCCCCAGCATTTT.

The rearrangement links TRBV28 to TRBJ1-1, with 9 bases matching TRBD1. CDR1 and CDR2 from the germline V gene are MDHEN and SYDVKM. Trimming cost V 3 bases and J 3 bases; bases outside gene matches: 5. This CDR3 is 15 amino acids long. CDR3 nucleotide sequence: TGTGCCAGCAGTTTCGGACAGGGGCTGGACACTGAAGCTTTCTTT. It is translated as CASSFGQGLDTEAFF.

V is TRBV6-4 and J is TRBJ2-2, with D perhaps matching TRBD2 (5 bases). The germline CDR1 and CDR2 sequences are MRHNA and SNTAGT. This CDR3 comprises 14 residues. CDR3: CASEVYSNTGELFF. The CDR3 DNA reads TGTGCTAGCGAAGTTTATTCGAACACCGGGGAGCTGTTTTTT.

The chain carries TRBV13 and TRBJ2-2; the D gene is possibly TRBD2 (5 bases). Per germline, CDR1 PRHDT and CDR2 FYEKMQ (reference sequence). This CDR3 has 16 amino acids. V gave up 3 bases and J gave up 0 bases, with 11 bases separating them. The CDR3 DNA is TGTGCCAGCAGCTTGCGGGCGAACCCGAACACCGGGGAGCTGTTTTTT. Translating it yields CASSLRANPNTGELFF.

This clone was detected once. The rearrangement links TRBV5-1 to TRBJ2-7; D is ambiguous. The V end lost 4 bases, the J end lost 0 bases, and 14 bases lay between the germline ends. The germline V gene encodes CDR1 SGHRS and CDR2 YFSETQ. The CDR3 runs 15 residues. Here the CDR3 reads CASSQVELLSYEQYF. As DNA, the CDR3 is TGCGCCAGCAGCCAGGTCGAGCTGCTCTCCTACGAGCAGTACTTC.

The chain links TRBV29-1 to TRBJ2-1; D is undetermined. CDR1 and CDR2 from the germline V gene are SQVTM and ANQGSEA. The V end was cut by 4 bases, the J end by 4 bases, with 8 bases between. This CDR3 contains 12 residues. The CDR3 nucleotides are TGCAGCGTTGTCGCAGAGTACAATGAGCAGTTCTTC. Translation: CSVVAEYNEQFF.

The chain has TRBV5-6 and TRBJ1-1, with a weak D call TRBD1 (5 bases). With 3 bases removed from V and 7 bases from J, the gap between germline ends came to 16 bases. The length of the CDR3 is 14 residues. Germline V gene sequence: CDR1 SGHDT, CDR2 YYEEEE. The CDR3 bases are TGTGCCAGCAGCTCAGACCCCTTGGGACTTGAAGCTTTCTTT. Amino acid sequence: CASSSDPLGLEAFF.

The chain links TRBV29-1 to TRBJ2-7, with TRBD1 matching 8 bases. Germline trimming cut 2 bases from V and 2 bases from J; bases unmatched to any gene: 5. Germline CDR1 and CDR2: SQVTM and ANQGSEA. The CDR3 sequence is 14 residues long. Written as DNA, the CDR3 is TGCAGCGTTGAATGGGGGACAGGCCCCTACGAGCAGTACTTC. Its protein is CSVEWGTGPYEQYF.

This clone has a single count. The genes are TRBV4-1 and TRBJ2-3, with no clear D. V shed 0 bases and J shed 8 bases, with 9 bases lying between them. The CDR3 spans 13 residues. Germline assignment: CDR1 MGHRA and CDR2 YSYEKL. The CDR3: CASSQEARPTQYF. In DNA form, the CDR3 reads TGCGCCAGCAGCCAAGAAGCCCGTCCTACGCAGTATTTT.

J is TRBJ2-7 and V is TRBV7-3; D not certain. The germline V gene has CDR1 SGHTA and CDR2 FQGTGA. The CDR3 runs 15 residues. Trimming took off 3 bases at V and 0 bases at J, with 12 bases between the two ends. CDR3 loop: CASSLLPDDSYEQYF. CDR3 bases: TGTGCCAGCAGCTTGCTCCCTGACGACTCCTACGAGCAGTACTTC.

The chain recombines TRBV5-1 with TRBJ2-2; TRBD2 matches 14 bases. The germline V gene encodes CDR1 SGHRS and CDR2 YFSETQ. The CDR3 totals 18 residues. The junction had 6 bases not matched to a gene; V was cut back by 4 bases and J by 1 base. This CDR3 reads CASSLGLAGDLNTGELFF. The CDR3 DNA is TGCGCCAGCAGCCTGGGACTAGCGGGAGATCTGAACACCGGGGAGCTGTTTTTT.

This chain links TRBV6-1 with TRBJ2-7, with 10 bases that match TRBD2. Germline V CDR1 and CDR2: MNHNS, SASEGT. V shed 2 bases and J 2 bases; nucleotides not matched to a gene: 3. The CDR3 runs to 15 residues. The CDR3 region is CASSEISGRAYEQYF. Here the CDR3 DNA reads TGTGCCAGCAGTGAAATCAGCGGGAGGGCCTACGAGCAGTACTTC.

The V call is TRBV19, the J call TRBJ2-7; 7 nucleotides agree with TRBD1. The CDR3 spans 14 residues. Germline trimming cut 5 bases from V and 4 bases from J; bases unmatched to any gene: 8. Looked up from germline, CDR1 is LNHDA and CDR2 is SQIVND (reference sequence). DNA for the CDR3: TGTGCCAGTAGTCCTCAGGGGGTCGGATACGAGCAGTACTTC. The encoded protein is CASSPQGVGYEQYF.

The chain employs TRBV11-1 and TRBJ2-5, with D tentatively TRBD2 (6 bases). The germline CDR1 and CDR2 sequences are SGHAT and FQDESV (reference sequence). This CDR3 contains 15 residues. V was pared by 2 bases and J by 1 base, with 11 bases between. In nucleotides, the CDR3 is TGTGCCAGCAGCTTATCCGTGGAGGGCCAAGAGACCCAGTACTTC. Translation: CASSLSVEGQETQYF.

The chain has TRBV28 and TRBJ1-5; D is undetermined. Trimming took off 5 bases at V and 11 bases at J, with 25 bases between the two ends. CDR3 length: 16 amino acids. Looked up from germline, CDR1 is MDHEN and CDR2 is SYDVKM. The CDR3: CASSLYRAEAESAQHF. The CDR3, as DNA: TGTGCCAGCAGTCTATATCGGGCGGAGGCGGAATCAGCCCAGCATTTT.

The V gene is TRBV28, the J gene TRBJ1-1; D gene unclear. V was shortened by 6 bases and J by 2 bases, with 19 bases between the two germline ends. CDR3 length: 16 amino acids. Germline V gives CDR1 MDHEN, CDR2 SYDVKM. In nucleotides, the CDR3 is TGTGCCAGCAGCCCAGGTATAGGGTTCCGTAACACTGAAGCTTTCTTT. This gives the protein CASSPGIGFRNTEAFF.

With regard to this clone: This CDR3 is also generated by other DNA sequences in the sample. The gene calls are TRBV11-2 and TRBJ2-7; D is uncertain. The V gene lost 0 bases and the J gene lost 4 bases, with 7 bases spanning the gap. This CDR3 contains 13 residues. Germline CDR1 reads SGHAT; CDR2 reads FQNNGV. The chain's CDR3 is CASSLEAPYEQYF. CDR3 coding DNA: TGTGCCAGCAGCTTAGAGGCGCCGTACGAGCAGTACTTC.